The sequence of this TCR beta chain was determined in a study of T cells and Merkel cell carcinoma outcomes (dated by TCRdb to 2018 to 2021). Some background on the complete study: In patients with Merkel cell carcinoma, researchers looked at whether the T-cell repertoire of the tumor, along with T-cell density, could predict clinical outcome.

Libraries were prepared through the immunoSEQ multiplex PCR assay. TCRdb retrieved this table from immuneACCESS and kept in-frame rearrangements only. Not all clones are present; in checked studies, unresolved V genes account for under half, and no reason is known for the remainder. Within this sample are thousands of clones, with around four fifths of them counted one time only. The ten largest clones capture 2% to 2.5% of the sample. The CDR3 runs 17 amino acids, cysteine and phenylalanine included. This entry keeps only the CDR3 DNA: 51 bases, framed from base 1. CDR1 and CDR2 were assigned from the germline V gene (reference sequence) as MNHEY and SMNVEV. Unmatched junction bases come to 10, with V trimmed by 3 bases and J by 4 bases. Comment on this clone: Its antigen specificity is not known. Nothing much larger sits one base from this clone, and base qualities are not available.

Overall study results and their limits: According to the report, clinical outcomes in Merkel cell carcinoma patients could be predicted using T-cell density together with features of the T-cell repertoire.

The samples were obtained from people who had Merkel cell carcinoma. Recombination linked TRBV27 to TRBJ2-5; 11 bases in the middle match TRBD1. This TCR was sampled from a human donor with Merkel cell carcinoma. Sequences were obtained from tumor tissue from Merkel cell carcinoma. The base sequence is TGTGCCAGCAGTTTCGGACAGGGGGCGCCCCGTGGAGAGACCCAGTACTTC. Translated, this gives CASSFGQGAPRGETQYF.